These 26 T cell receptor beta chains originate from one sample sequenced in a study of cytomegalovirus exposure and HLA in healthy donors. The study ran its PCR with 60 Vbeta and 13 Jbeta primers. Assay used: immunoSEQ multiplex PCR; TCRdb lists only in-frame clones, some missing. The sample lists approximately 170,000 clones, roughly three quarters seen once, with approximately 6.8% in the top ten. Specimen: PBMCs. The receptors derive from a woman in her thirties or forties in good health and CMV-seropositive.

The gene calls are TRBV27 and TRBJ2-1; 9 bases line up with TRBD1. Trimming at V came to 8 bases and at J to 6 bases, leaving 5 bases not matched to a gene. This CDR3 is built from 13 residues. CDR1 and CDR2 from the germline V gene are MNHEY and SMNVEV (reference sequence). CDR3 region: CASAGTGRNEQFF. The CDR3 DNA reads as TGTGCCAGCGCCGGGACAGGGCGCAATGAGCAGTTCTTC.

V gene TRBV9 combines with J gene TRBJ1-3; D is perhaps TRBD1 (5 bases). V shed 4 bases and J shed 5 bases, with 19 bases lying between them. CDR1 is SGDLS, CDR2 YYNGEE, per germline. This CDR3 is built from 16 residues. The CDR3, as DNA: TGTGCCAGCAGCCAAGACAGTAACCCGGTCCGAAACACCATATATTTT. It encodes CASSQDSNPVRNTIYF.

This chain uses TRBV18 with TRBJ2-1; TRBD1 might be the D (6 bases). The CDR3 extends over 16 amino acids. The germline gives CDR1 KGHSH, CDR2 LQKENI. The V end was cut by 3 bases, the J end by 0 bases, with 12 bases between. The CDR3 DNA reads TGTGCCAGCTCACCGCCGACAGGCAGCTCCTACAATGAGCAGTTCTTC. Translating it yields CASSPPTGSSYNEQFF. Full variable domain (rest looked up from reference TRBV18 and TRBJ2-1): NAGVMQNPRHLVRRRGQEARLRCSPMKGHSHVYWYRQLPEEGLKFMVYLQKENIIDESGMPKERFSAEFPKEGPSILRIQQVVRGDSAAYFCASSPPTGSSYNEQFFGPGTRLTVL.

CDR3 sequence: CASSLLLLSTDTQYF. The CDR3 nucleotides are TGTGCCAGCAGCTTGCTCCTCCTAAGCACAGATACGCAGTATTTT. This chain links TRBV7-6 with TRBJ2-3; no clear D. Germline CDR1 is SGHVS and CDR2 is FNYEAQ. The CDR3 length is 15 residues. The germline V and J ends were trimmed by 3 bases and 0 bases, with 10 bases remaining between them.

The V call is TRBV4-3, the J call TRBJ2-7; weak D call: TRBD1 (5 bases). The germline V gene has CDR1 LGHNA and CDR2 YSLEER. The germline V and J ends were trimmed by 0 bases and 4 bases, with 10 bases remaining between them. This CDR3 region has 14 residues. CDR3 loop: CASSQDRGGYEQYF. CDR3 bases: TGCGCCAGCAGCCAAGATAGGGGCGGATACGAGCAGTACTTC.

The chain employs TRBV28 and TRBJ2-3; 8 nucleotides match TRBD2. The CDR3 is made up of 15 amino acids. The V and J ends lost 5 bases and 1 base, in that order; junction bases with no gene match: 5. The germline V gene has CDR1 MDHEN and CDR2 SYDVKM. The CDR3 sequence is CASSLAGGGTDTQYF. Here the CDR3 DNA reads TGTGCCAGCAGTCTTGCGGGAGGAGGCACAGATACGCAGTATTTT. Looking up the rest from reference TRBV28 and TRBJ2-3 gives the full variable domain: DVKVTQSSRYLVKRTGEKVFLECVQDMDHENMFWYRQDPGLGLRLIYFSYDVKMKEKGDIPEGYSVSREKKERFSLILESASTNQTSMYLCASSLAGGGTDTQYFGPGTRLTVL.

The chain combines TRBV6-6 with TRBJ2-1; the D gene is possibly TRBD1 (6 bases). The V gene's germline CDR1 is MNHNY and CDR2 SVGAGI (reference sequence). The V and J ends lost 5 bases and 6 bases respectively, with 14 bases between them. This CDR3 spans 14 amino acids. CDR3 amino acids: CASSRQETFNEQFF. The CDR3 nucleotides are TGTGCCAGCAGTCGACAGGAAACTTTCAATGAGCAGTTCTTC.

The chain joins TRBV10-2 to TRBJ1-4, with D unclear. This CDR3 comprises 14 residues. Germline-derived CDR1 and CDR2 are WSHSY and SAAADI. Deletions cut 5 bases from V and 7 bases from J, with 14 bases between. The CDR3 DNA reads TGCGCCAGCAGTTCCCGGGGATTAGTTGAAAAACTGTTTTTT. Its protein is CASSSRGLVEKLFF.

The chain links TRBV9 to TRBJ1-1, with D perhaps TRBD1 (6 bases). This CDR3 has 14 residues. Trimming stripped 0 bases from V and 4 bases from J, with 10 bases between. Per the germline V gene, CDR1 is SGDLS and CDR2 is YYNGEE. The CDR3 region has the DNA TGTGCCAGCAGCGTAGAGGGGGTAAGCACTGAAGCTTTCTTT. This sequence encodes CASSVEGVSTEAFF.

The chain links TRBV5-5 to TRBJ2-7; D might be TRBD1 (5 bases). CDR3 length: 14 residues. Germline CDR1 is SGHKS and CDR2 is YYEKEE (reference sequence). The ends were cut back, 4 bases at V and 2 bases at J, with 13 bases in the middle. As DNA, the CDR3 is TGTGCCAGCAGCCGATTAGACAGTACCTACGAGCAGTACTTC. Translation: CASSRLDSTYEQYF.

The DNA of the CDR3 is TGTGCCAGCCGGGGGACAGCGTCCTACAATGAGCAGTTCTTC. It encodes CASRGTASYNEQFF. This chain links TRBV6-5 with TRBJ2-1; perhaps TRBD1 as D (7 bases). V was cut by 8 bases and J by 1 base, with 12 bases left in between. The V gene's germline CDR1 is MNHEY and CDR2 SVGAGI. The CDR3 sequence is 14 residues long.

The chain combines TRBV28 with TRBJ2-7, with 8 bases fitting TRBD2. The CDR3 runs 17 residues. V was pared by 6 bases and J by 3 bases, with 16 bases of the junction left unmatched. CDR1 is MDHEN and CDR2 is SYDVKM in the germline V gene. Here the CDR3 reads CASSRDPWARGDYEQYF. CDR3 coding DNA: TGTGCCAGCAGCCGCGATCCCTGGGCGCGGGGGGACTACGAGCAGTACTTC.

This rearrangement joins TRBV2 to TRBJ2-3; D may be TRBD2 (6 bases). This CDR3 has 15 residues. CDR1 is SNHLY and CDR2 is FYNNEI in the germline V gene. The germline V and J ends were trimmed by 6 bases and 4 bases, with 17 bases remaining between them. The CDR3 region is CASSPWGTGADTQYF. The CDR3 coding sequence is TGTGCCAGCAGCCCCTGGGGGACTGGAGCAGATACGCAGTATTTT.

The chain combines TRBV4-1 with TRBJ2-1; 7 nucleotides align to TRBD1. Germline assignment: CDR1 MGHRA and CDR2 YSYEKL. V shed 2 bases and J 0 bases; nucleotides not matched to a gene: 4. The CDR3 covers 16 residues. CDR3 DNA: TGCGCCAGCAGCCAACGGGACAGCAGCTCCTACAATGAGCAGTTCTTC. Amino acids: CASSQRDSSSYNEQFF.

The chain uses TRBV19 and TRBJ2-3, with D possibly matching TRBD2 (6 bases). V was trimmed by 3 bases and J by 1 base, leaving 8 bases between them. The CDR3 spans 14 residues. From germline, CDR1 is LNHDA and CDR2 SQIVND (reference sequence). Here the CDR3 reads CASSMGEGTDTQYF. The CDR3 bases are TGTGCCAGTAGTATGGGGGAGGGCACAGATACGCAGTATTTT.

The rearrangement links TRBV2 to TRBJ2-1; D possibly corresponds to TRBD1 (5 bases). V was cut by 5 bases and J by 0 bases, with 11 bases left in between. This CDR3 comprises 15 residues. Germline V gene data show CDR1 as SNHLY and CDR2 as FYNNEI. The CDR3 DNA sequence: TGTGCCAGCAGTCGACAGTTGAGCTCCTACAATGAGCAGTTCTTC. It codes for CASSRQLSSYNEQFF.

In its sample, this clone was seen once. The chain links TRBV4-1 to TRBJ1-4, with TRBD1 as a possible D gene (6 bases). Trimming cost V 1 base and J 4 bases, with 16 bases left between them. The CDR3 consists of 17 residues. CDR1 is MGHRA, CDR2 YSYEKL, per germline. The CDR3 DNA reads TGCGCCAGCAGCCAAGCCCCCCACAGGGCAGGTAATGAAAAACTGTTTTTT. Residues: CASSQAPHRAGNEKLFF.

V gene TRBV6-6 combines with J gene TRBJ2-2, with 7 nucleotides matching TRBD1. CDR3 length: 15 residues. Germline V gene data show CDR1 as MNHNY and CDR2 as SVGAGI (reference sequence). J was trimmed by 7 bases and V by 0 bases; bases with no gene match: 5. CDR3 sequence reads: CASSYSVRQGGELFF. The CDR3 nucleotides are TGTGCCAGCAGTTACTCCGTACGACAGGGCGGGGAGCTGTTTTTT.

This sequence joins TRBV7-2 and TRBJ2-2; 7 bases map to TRBD1. V shed 3 bases and J 0 bases; nucleotides not matched to a gene: 1. The CDR3 spans 15 residues. Per the germline V gene, CDR1 is SGHTA and CDR2 is FQGNSA. CDR3 in amino acids: CASSLTGTNTGELFF. The CDR3, as DNA: TGTGCCAGCAGCTTGACAGGGACGAACACCGGGGAGCTGTTTTTT.

The table lists this clone with a count of one. The genes are TRBV5-1 and TRBJ2-7; 7 nucleotides line up with TRBD2. The CDR3 spans 15 residues. The V gene end was trimmed by 1 base and the J gene end by 1 base; junction bases not matched to a gene: 5. Germline loops: CDR1 SGHRS, CDR2 YFSETQ. CDR3: CASSLLTSASYEQYF. CDR3 DNA: TGCGCCAGCAGCTTGCTAACTAGCGCTTCCTACGAGCAGTACTTC.

V gene TRBV4-3 combines with J gene TRBJ2-1; D may be TRBD2 (5 bases). This CDR3 is built from 17 residues. Germline V gene lookup returns CDR1 LGHNA and CDR2 YSLEER. Trimming took 2 bases from V and 5 from J, leaving 19 bases between them. CDR3 amino acids: CASSQQHFAPGNNEQFF. CDR3 nucleotides: TGCGCCAGCAGCCAACAGCATTTCGCCCCGGGGAACAATGAGCAGTTCTTC.

This chain links TRBV4-1 with TRBJ1-6; weak D call: TRBD1 (5 bases). Germline values: CDR1 MGHRA, CDR2 YSYEKL. CDR3 length: 16 amino acids. Trimming stripped 3 bases from V and 6 bases from J, with 15 bases between. The CDR3 loop is CASSHWTQTFNSPLHF. The CDR3 DNA reads as TGCGCCAGCAGCCATTGGACACAAACGTTTAATTCACCCCTCCACTTT.

This chain links TRBV7-9 with TRBJ2-5; TRBD2 agrees at 14 bases. CDR1 and CDR2 from the germline V gene are SEHNR and FQNEAQ (reference sequence). The V segment lost 5 bases and the J segment 7 bases; nucleotides outside the gene matches: 9. This CDR3 has 16 amino acids. The CDR3 loop reads CASSPTSGGGSGTQYF. DNA for the CDR3: TGTGCCAGCAGCCCGACTAGCGGGGGGGGTTCGGGGACCCAGTACTTC.

J is TRBJ1-6 and V is TRBV19; 8 nucleotides align to TRBD1. V trimming: 6 bases; J trimming: 8 bases; junction bases outside the gene matches: 3. Germline assignment: CDR1 LNHDA and CDR2 SQIVND (reference sequence). The CDR3 sequence is 13 residues long. This CDR3 is CASRYRGDSPLHF. Written as DNA, the CDR3 is TGTGCCAGTAGGTACAGGGGGGATTCACCCCTCCACTTT. The whole variable domain, filled in from reference TRBV19 and TRBJ1-6, reads DGGITQSPKYLFRKEGQNVTLSCEQNLNHDAMYWYRQDPGQGLRLIYYSQIVNDFQKGDIAEGYSVSREKKESFPLTVTSAQKNPTAFYLCASRYRGDSPLHFGNGTRLTVT.

The CDR3 sequence is CASSRGLAGQTQYF. DNA of the CDR3: TGTGCCAGCAGCCGCGGACTAGCGGGGCAGACCCAGTACTTC. The J gene is TRBJ2-5, the V gene TRBV7-2; 12 bases agree with TRBD2. There are 14 residues in the CDR3. J lost 6 bases, V lost 5 bases, and 4 bases had no gene match. Germline-derived CDR1 and CDR2 are SGHTA and FQGNSA.

The chain employs TRBV4-1 and TRBJ1-2; D is unresolved. Trimming removed 3 bases from V and 4 bases from J, with 9 bases in between. This CDR3 has 13 amino acids. CDR1 MGHRA and CDR2 YSYEKL come from the germline V gene. The CDR3 sequence: CASSQGGPYGYTF. In nucleotides, the CDR3 is TGCGCCAGCAGCCAGGGAGGGCCCTATGGCTACACCTTC.